Given below is one T cell receptor beta chain in context. Its antigen is as yet unknown. The data derive from a study of cytomegalovirus exposure and HLA in healthy donors. General observations from the study: Looking again later, the authors saw that most CMV-associated TCR beta chains seemed HLA-restricted. It was in a later analysis that TCR association rates were seen to vary by HLA locus, highest for DRB1 and lowest for HLA-C.

Germline CDR1 KGHSH, CDR2 LQKENI. The ends were cut back, 4 bases at V and 3 bases at J, with 6 bases in the middle. CDR3 length: 12 amino acids. The PCR employed 60 Vbeta primers together with 13 Jbeta primers. Some clones are missing from TCRdb's copy, which holds only in-frame ones; the method was immunoSEQ multiplex PCR. The sample has 130,000 or so clones; around 80% are singletons. The sequence was obtained from a man aged 30-40 years in good health and CMV-seronegative. V is TRBV18 and J is TRBJ1-1; D gene ambiguous. Sequences were obtained from PBMCs. In nucleotides, the CDR3 is TGTGCCAGCTCACGGGGAGACACTGAAGCTTTCTTT. Amino acids: CASSRGDTEAFF.